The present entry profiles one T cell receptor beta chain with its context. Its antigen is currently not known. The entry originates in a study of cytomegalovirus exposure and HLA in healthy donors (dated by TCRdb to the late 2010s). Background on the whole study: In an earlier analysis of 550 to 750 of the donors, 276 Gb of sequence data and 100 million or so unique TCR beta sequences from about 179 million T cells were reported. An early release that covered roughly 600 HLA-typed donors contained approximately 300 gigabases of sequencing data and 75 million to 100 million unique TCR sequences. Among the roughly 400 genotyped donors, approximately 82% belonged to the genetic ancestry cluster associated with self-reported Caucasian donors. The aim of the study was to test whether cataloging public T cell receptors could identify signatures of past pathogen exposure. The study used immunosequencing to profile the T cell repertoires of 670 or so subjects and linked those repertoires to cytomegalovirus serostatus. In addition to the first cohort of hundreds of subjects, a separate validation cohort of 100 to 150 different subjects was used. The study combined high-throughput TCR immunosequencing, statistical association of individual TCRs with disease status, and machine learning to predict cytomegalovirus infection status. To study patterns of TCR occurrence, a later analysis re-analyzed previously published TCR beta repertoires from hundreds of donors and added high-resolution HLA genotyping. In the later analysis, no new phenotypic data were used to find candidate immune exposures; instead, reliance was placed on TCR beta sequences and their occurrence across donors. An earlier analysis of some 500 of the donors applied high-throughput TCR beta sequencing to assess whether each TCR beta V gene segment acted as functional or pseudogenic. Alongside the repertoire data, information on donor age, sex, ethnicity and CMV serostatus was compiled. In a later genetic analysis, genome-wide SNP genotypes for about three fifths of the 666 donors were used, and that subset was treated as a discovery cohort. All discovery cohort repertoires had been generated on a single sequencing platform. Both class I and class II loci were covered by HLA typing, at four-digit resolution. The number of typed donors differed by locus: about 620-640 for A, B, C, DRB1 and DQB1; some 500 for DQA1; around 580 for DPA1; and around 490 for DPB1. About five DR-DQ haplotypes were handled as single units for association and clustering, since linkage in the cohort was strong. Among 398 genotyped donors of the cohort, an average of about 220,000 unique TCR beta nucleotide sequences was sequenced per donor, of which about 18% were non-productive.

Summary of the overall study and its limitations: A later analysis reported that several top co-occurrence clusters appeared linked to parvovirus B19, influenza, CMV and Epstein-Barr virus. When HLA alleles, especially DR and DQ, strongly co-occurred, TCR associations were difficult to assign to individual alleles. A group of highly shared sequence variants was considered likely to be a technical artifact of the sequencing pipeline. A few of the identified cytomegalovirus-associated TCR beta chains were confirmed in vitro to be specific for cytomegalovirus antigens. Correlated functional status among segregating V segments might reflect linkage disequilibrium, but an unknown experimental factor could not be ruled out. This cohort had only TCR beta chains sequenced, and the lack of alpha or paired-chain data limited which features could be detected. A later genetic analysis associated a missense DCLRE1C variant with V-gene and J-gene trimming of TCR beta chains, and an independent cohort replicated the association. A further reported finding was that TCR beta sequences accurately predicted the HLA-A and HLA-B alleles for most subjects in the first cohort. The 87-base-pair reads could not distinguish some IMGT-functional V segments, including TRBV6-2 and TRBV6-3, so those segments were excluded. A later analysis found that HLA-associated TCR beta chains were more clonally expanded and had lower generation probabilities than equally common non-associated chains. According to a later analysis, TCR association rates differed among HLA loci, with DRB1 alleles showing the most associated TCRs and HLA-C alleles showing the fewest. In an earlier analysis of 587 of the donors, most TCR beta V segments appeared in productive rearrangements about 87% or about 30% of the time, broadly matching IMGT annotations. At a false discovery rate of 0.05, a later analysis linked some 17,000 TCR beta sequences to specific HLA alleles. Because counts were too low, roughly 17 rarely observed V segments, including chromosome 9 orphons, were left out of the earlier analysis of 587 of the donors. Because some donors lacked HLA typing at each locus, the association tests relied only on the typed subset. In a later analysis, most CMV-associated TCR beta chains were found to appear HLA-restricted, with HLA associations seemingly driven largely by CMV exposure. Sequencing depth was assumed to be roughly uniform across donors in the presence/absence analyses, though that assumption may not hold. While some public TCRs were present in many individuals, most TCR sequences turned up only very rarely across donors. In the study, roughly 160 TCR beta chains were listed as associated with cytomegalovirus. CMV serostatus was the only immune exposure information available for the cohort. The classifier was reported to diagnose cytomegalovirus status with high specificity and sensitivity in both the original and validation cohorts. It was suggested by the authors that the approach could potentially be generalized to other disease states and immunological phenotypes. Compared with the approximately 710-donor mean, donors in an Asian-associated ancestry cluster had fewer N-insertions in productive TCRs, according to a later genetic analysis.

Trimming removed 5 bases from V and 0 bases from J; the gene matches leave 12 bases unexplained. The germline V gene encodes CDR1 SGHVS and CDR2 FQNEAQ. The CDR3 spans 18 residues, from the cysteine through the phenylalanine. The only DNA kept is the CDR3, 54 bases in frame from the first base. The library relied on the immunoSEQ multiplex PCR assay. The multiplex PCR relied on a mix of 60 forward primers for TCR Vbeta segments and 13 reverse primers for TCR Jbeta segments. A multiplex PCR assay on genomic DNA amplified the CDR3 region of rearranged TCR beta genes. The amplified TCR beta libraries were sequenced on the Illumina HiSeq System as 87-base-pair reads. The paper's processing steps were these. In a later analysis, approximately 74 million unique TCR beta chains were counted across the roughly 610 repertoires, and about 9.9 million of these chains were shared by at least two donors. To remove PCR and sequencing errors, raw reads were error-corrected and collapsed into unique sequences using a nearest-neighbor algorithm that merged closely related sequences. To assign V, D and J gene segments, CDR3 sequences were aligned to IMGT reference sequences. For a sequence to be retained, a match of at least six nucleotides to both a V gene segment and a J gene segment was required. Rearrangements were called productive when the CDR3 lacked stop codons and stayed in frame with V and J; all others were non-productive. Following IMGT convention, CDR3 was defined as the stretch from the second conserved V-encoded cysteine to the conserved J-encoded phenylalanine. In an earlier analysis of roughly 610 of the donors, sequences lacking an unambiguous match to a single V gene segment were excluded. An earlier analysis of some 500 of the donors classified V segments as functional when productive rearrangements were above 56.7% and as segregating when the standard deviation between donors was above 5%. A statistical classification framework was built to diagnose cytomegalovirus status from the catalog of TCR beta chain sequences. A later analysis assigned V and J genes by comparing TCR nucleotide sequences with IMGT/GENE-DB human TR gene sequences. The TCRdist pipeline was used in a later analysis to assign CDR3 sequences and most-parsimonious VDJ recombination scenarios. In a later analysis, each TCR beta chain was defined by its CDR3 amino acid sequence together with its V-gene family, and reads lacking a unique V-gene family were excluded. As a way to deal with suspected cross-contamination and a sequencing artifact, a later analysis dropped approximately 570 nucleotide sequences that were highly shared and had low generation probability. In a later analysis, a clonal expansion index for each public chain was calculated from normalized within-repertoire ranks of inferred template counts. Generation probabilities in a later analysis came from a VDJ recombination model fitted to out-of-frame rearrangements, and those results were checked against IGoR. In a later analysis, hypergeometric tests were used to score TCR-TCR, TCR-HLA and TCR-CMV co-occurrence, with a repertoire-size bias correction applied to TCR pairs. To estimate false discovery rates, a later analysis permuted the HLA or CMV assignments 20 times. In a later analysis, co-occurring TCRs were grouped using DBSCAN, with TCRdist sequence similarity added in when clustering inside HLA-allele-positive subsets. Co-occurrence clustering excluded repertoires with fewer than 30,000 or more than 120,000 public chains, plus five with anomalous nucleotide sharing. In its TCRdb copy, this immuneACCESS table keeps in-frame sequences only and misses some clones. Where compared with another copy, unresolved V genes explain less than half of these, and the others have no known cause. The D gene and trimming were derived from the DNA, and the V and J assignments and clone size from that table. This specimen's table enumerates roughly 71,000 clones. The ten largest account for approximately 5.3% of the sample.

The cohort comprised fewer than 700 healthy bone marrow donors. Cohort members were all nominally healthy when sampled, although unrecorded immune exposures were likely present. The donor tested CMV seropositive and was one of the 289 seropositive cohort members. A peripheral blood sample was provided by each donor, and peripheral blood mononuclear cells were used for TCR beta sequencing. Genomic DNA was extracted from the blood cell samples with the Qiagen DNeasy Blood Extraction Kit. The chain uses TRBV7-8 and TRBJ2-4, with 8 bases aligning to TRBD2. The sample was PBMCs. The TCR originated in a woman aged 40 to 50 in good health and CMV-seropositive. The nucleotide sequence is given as TGTGCCAGCAGCCCATCGGCGGGGGGCGATATAGCCAAAAACATTCAGTACTTC. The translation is CASSPSAGGDIAKNIQYF.